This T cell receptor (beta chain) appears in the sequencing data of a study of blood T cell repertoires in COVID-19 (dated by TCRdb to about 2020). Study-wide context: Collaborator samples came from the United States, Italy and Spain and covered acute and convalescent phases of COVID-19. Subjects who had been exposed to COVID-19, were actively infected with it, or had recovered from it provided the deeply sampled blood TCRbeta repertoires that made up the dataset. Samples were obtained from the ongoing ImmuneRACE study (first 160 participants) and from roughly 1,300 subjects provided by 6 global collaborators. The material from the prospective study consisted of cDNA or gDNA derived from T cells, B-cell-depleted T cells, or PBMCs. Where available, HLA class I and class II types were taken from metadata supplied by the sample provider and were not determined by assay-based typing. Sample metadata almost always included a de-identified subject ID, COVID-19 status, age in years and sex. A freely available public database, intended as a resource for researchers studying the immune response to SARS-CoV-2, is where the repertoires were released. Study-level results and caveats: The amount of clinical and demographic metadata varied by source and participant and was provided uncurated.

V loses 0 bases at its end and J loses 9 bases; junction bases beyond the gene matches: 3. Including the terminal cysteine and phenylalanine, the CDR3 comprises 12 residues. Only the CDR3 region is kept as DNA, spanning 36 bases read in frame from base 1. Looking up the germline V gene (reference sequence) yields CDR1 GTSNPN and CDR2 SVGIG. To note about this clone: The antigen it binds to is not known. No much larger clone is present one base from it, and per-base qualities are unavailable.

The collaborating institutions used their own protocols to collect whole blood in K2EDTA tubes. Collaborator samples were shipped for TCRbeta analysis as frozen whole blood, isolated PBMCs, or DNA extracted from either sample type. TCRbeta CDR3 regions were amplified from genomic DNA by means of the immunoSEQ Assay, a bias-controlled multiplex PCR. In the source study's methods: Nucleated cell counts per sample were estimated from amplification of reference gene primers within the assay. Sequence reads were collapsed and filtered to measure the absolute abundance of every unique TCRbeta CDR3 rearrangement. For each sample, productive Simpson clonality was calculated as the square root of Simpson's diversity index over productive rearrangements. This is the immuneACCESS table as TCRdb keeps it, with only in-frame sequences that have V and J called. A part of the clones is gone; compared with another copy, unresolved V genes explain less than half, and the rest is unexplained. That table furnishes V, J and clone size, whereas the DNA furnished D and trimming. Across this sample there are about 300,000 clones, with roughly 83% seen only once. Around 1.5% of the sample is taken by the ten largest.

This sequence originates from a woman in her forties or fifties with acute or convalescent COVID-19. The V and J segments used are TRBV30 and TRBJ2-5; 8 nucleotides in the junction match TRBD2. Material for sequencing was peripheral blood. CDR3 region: CAWSVSAGAQYF. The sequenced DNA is TGTGCCTGGAGTGTATCAGCGGGAGCCCAGTACTTC.